This TCR beta chain was profiled in a study of patients and donors after allogeneic stem cell transplantation. In TCRdb, the RT-PCR reads were re-called with MiXCR into one record per CDR3 protein. The sample lists hundreds of thousands of distinct CDR3 sequences, approximately 16% occurring once. This CDR3 is built from 16 residues. The germline V gene encodes CDR1 SGHNT and CDR2 YENEEA. The trim removed 5 bases at V and 4 bases at J, leaving 11 bases unmatched. The chain is built from TRBV11-3 and TRBJ2-1; 7 bases match TRBD2. The TCR originated in a human donor who was either an allogeneic HSCT recipient or a stem cell or donor lymphocyte infusion donor (not recorded which). It is not recorded whose cells these are; they may come from a transplant donor. Sequencing used blood, either unsorted or a sorted T cell fraction (not recorded which). The CDR3 reads CASSPRGLADYNEQFF. Written as DNA, the CDR3 is TGTGCCAGCAGCCCAAGAGGGCTAGCGGATTACAATGAGCAGTTCTTC.